A selection of T cell receptor beta chains follows, all from one sample in a study of cytotoxic CD8 clonotypes in ibrutinib-treated CLL. Clones were read by immunoSEQ multiplex PCR, and TCRdb kept only the in-frame ones, dropping some. The repertoire holds over 25,000 clones, with roughly 60% as singletons. Sequenced material: PBMCs, taken before ibrutinib treatment. These receptors all come from a human donor with chronic lymphocytic leukemia. CDR3s include the opening cysteine and the closing phenylalanine or tryptophan. Fields, in order: V gene, J gene, D gene, clone size, CDR3 protein. A D gene is named only where the DNA matches it firmly. A row's size may be missing; if present it is once, few, many or a size class.

TRBV5-1	TRBJ2-1	TRBD2	NA	CASSEGTSGYNEQFF
TRBV10-3	TRBJ2-7	TRBD1	NA	CAISAGQGGEQYF
TRBV29-1	TRBJ1-2	NA	NA	CSVVTSSSYGYTF
TRBV25-1	TRBJ2-1	NA	NA	CASSYGPEQFF
TRBV18	TRBJ2-5	TRBD2	NA	CASSPPGLAGVWETQYF
TRBV2	TRBJ1-2	NA	NA	CARLYRDGYTF
TRBV6-5	TRBJ1-1	TRBD1	NA	CASSPGQGFLEAFF
TRBV4-1	TRBJ2-4	TRBD1	NA	CASSQVGNGQGGYIQYF
TRBV18	TRBJ2-7	NA	few	CASSPGVREQYF
TRBV7-9	TRBJ2-7	NA	NA	CASSLDGPSYEQYF
TRBV7-2	TRBJ1-3	NA	NA	CASSLRGISGNTIYF
TRBV7-6	TRBJ2-1	TRBD2	NA	CASSLGLGLEGSQFF
TRBV7-6	TRBJ2-5	NA	NA	CASSAHQETQYF
TRBV4-1	TRBJ1-1	NA	few	CASSRGPNTEAFF
TRBV5-4	TRBJ2-3	NA	NA	CASSTLGTDTQYF
TRBV5-1	TRBJ2-6	NA	NA	CASSTGQSGANVLTF
TRBV7-2	TRBJ2-7	NA	NA	CASSLAILGGRPYEQYF
TRBV30	TRBJ1-6	TRBD1	NA	CAWSVGQGASPLHF
TRBV5-1	TRBJ2-7	NA	NA	CASSLSSGATYEQYF
TRBV25-1	TRBJ2-1	TRBD2	NA	CASSPLAGGRNEQFF
TRBV28	TRBJ2-4	NA	few	CASSQKGSGAKNIQYF
TRBV27	TRBJ1-2	TRBD1	NA	CASSLSWQGGNYGYTF
TRBV14	TRBJ1-2	NA	NA	CASSQEVDYGYTF
TRBV5-1	TRBJ2-5	NA	few	CASSLLTDQETQYF
TRBV2	TRBJ2-3	TRBD1	NA	CASSVTGGVADTQYF
TRBV4-1	TRBJ2-1	NA	NA	CASSQLPDWRNEQFF
TRBV25-1	TRBJ2-3	TRBD2	NA	CASSGGRDSTDTQYF
TRBV28	TRBJ2-1	TRBD2	NA	CASSPLAGPYNEQFF
TRBV11-3	TRBJ2-3	TRBD2	once	CASSLGSSGGDADTQYF
TRBV20-1	TRBJ1-4	NA	few	CSASINEKLFF
TRBV27	TRBJ1-5	NA	NA	CASSVRVYQPQHF